This TCR beta chain was recorded in a study of control samples from healthy donors and cancer patients. Produced via immunoSEQ multiplex PCR; TCRdb's table is partial and in-frame only. Here the sample spans roughly 400,000 clones, roughly 90% being singletons. Trimming left V 5 bases short and J 4 bases short, with 14 bases between. CDR1 SEHNR and CDR2 FQNEAQ come from the germline V gene (reference sequence). The CDR3 is 15 residues long. This sequence was found in a man aged 35 to 55 with head and neck cancer. The chain has TRBV7-9 and TRBJ2-2, with D perhaps matching TRBD1 (6 bases). Sample: PBMCs. The CDR3 region is CASSPLMGATGELFF. The CDR3 region has the DNA TGTGCCAGCAGCCCCCTAATGGGGGCCACCGGGGAGCTGTTTTTT.